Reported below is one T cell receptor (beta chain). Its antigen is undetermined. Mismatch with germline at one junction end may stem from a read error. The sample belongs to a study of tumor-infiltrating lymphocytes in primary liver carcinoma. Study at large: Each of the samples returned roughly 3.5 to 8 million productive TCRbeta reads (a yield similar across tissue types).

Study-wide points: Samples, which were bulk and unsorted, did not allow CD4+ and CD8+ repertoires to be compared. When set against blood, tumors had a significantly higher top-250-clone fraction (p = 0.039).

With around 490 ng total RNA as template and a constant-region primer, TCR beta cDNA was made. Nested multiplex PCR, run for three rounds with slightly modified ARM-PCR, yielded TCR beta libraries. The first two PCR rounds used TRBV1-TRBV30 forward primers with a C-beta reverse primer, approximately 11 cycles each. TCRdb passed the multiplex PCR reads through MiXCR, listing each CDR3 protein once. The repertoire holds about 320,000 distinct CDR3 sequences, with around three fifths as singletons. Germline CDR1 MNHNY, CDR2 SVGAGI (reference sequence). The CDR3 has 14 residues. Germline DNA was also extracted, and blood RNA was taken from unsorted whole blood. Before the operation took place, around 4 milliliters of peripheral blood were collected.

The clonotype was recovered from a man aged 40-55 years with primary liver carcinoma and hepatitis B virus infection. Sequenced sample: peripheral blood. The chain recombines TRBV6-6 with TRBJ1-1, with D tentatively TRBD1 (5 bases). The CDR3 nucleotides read TGTGCTAGCAGCCATGGCTATGGGGGCACTGAAGCTTTCTTT. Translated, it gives CASSHGYGGTEAFF.